These T cell receptor beta chains were read from a single sample in a study of T cells expressing NK-cell markers. TCRdb reanalyzed the 5' RACE reads and collapses them to one entry per CDR3 protein, without DNA. The listing contains around 470,000 distinct CDR3 sequences. Sequencing used blood T cells: a sorted CD56 or NKG2C T cell subset, CD4+ or CD8+ T cells, or bulk PBMC T cells (not recorded which). Receptor source: a woman aged 45 to 65 in good health. CDR3s include the opening cysteine and the closing phenylalanine or tryptophan.

j_call v_call cdr3_aa
TRBJ2-7 TRBV5-1 CASSFGARVHEQYF
TRBJ1-1 TRBV5-4 CASSLRRQMNTEAFF
TRBJ2-2 TRBV11-2 CASLAVRGTGELFF
TRBJ2-3 TRBV12-3/TRBV12-4 CASSLLDRGPRDTQYF
TRBJ2-7 TRBV10-3 CASSTSIYEQYF
TRBJ2-2 TRBV4-1 CASSQGREGPLGTGELFF
TRBJ2-1 TRBV2 CASSQGSGSFDEQFF
TRBJ2-1 TRBV12-3/TRBV12-4 CASSFNRGSISNEQFF
TRBJ2-5 TRBV10-1 CASSERPSEAGGPVETQYF
TRBJ2-5 TRBV19 CATRSPTWQETQYF
TRBJ1-1 TRBV2 CASSEALRGVGAFF
TRBJ2-1 TRBV11-2 CASSLDRSGGEQFF
TRBJ1-1 TRBV5-1 CASSLFPSNTEAFF
TRBJ2-1 TRBV7-6 CASSQGLARNNEQFF
TRBJ2-7 TRBV11-2 CASSLGWGQYF
TRBJ2-2 TRBV19 CASSPPGLADTGELFF
TRBJ2-1 TRBV5-1 CASSPGILVAGQNEQFF
TRBJ2-1 TRBV20-1 CSATNPQGERREQFF
TRBJ2-4 TRBV6-2/TRBV6-3 CASSSYSGSGVGAKNIQYF
TRBJ2-1 TRBV12-3/TRBV12-4 CASIKAGEGSYNEQFF
TRBJ1-5 TRBV6-5 CASKGQGAQPQHF
TRBJ2-2 TRBV20-1 CSARFGGKNTGELFF
TRBJ2-7 TRBV4-1 CASRSQLGTGTYEQYF
TRBJ2-1 TRBV18 CASSPSSGMNNEQFF
TRBJ2-1 TRBV7-9 CASRQGGLAGLDNEQFF
TRBJ2-1 TRBV20-1 CSATLAGLYNEQFF
TRBJ2-5 TRBV25-1 CASSESGNRGETQYF
TRBJ2-7 TRBV19 CASSAPGQGLSYEQYF
TRBJ2-3 TRBV25-1 CASSVTGSTDTQYF
TRBJ2-5 TRBV27 CASSPQDRVEGETQYF
TRBJ2-3 TRBV29-1 CSVEDGDSTDTQYF
TRBJ2-4 TRBV5-1 CASSWRTSGNTNFKNIQYF
TRBJ1-1 TRBV2 CADRVQGHSGEAFF
TRBJ2-1 TRBV9 CASSVGLGGISYNEQFF
TRBJ2-1 TRBV15 CATSPGHSGSYNEQFF
TRBJ1-2 TRBV24-1 CATSDSHWDRGRDGYTF
TRBJ2-1 TRBV7-9 CANEGGGYNEQFF
TRBJ1-2 TRBV3-1 CASSYTGRNYGYTF
TRBJ2-3 TRBV20-1 CSAISQRVGTDTQYF
TRBJ1-4 TRBV12-3/TRBV12-4 CASSPNRGGNEKLFF
TRBJ2-1 TRBV12-3/TRBV12-4 CASSLGVGGRRYEQFF
TRBJ2-7 TRBV9 CASSVRPHYEQYF
TRBJ1-1 TRBV5-1 CASSFNQGLNTEAFF
TRBJ2-5 TRBV11-2 CASSPRTSGSYETQYF
TRBJ1-2 TRBV4-1 CASSQERRNYGYTF
TRBJ2-3 TRBV12-3/TRBV12-4 CASSLPGSGQGTDTQYF
TRBJ1-1 TRBV5-6 CASSLLSVWQPEAFF
TRBJ2-3 TRBV12-3/TRBV12-4 CASSRRDFASDTQYF
TRBJ2-1 TRBV20-1 CSASIQGASEQFF
TRBJ2-5 TRBV29-1 CSVPGLAGEGTQYF
TRBJ2-2 TRBV5-1 CASKGTSALANTGELFF
TRBJ1-1 TRBV5-5 CASRGTGQGNTEAFF
TRBJ1-1 TRBV29-1 CSVKRTGGYTEAFF
TRBJ1-1 TRBV3-1 CASSQNWGNTEAFF
TRBJ2-1 TRBV6-5 CASRVLGDEQFF
TRBJ2-1 TRBV20-1 CSISGTYNEQFF
TRBJ2-3 TRBV28 CASTAYGLAGSTQYF
TRBJ2-1 TRBV9 CASRGLADGSYNEQFF
TRBJ1-5 TRBV5-1 CASSRTGGDQPQHF